This TCR beta chain was captured by sequencing in a study of T cells in Graves' hyperthyroidism and ophthalmopathy. There are a few counts of this clonotype. The investigators amplified TCR beta CDR3 regions from RNA transcripts. An initial round of RT-PCR targeting the TCR CDR3 relied on the HTBI primer set. TCRdb recomputed calls from the multiplex PCR reads with MiXCR, one row per CDR3 protein. The data show approximately 590,000 distinct CDR3 sequences, with 15% to 18% seen just once and under 8% held by the top ten. This clonotype was obtained from a woman in her thirties with Graves' hyperthyroidism. Sequenced sample: blood.

The CDR3, as DNA: TGTGCCAGCAGCTTACGGTACAGAGTTGACACCGGGGAGCTGTTTTTT. It yields the protein CASSLRYRVDTGELFF. The V gene is TRBV13, the J gene TRBJ2-2; D is undetermined. The CDR3 has 16 residues. The germline gives CDR1 PRHDT, CDR2 FYEKMQ (reference sequence). The ends were cut back, 2 bases at V and 3 bases at J, with 13 bases in the middle.